This T cell receptor beta chain was captured in a study of cytomegalovirus exposure and HLA in healthy donors. Study findings and constraints: Later analysis identified a missense DCLRE1C variant that was linked to TCR beta V- and J-gene trimming. The dataset shows that most TCR sequences were rare, while some public TCRs occurred in many donors.

This clone was observed a few times. What it binds is not known. Primers for the PCR totalled 60 Vbeta and 13 Jbeta. Sequencing used immunoSEQ multiplex PCR; TCRdb keeps in-frame clones, though not all of them. The table shows 85,000 to 100,000 clones, with about 68% occurring only once. V lost 2 bases and J lost 0; bases outside the gene matches: 1. The CDR3 totals 15 residues. From germline, CDR1 is LGHNA and CDR2 YSLEER. Specimen: PBMCs. This TCR came from a human donor in good health. The chain employs TRBV4-3 and TRBJ2-1, with 7 positions matching TRBD1. The DNA of the CDR3 is TGCGCCAGCAGCCAATCAGGGGGCTCCTACAATGAGCAGTTCTTC. This encodes CASSQSGGSYNEQFF.